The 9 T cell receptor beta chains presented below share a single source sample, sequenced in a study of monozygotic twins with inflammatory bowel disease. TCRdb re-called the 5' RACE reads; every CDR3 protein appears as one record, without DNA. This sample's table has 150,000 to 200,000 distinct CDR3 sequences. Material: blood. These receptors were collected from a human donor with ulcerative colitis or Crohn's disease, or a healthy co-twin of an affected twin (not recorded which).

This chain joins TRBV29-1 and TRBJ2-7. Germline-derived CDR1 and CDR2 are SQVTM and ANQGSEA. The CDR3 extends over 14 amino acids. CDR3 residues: CSARMGTSSYEQYF.

The CDR3 loop is CASSLNLAVAYEQYF. The chain combines TRBV11-2 with TRBJ2-7. The germline gives CDR1 SGHAT, CDR2 FQNNGV. This CDR3 is 15 amino acids long.

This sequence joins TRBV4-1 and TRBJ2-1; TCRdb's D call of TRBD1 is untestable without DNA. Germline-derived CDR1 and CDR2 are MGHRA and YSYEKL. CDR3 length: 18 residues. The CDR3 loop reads CASSQRRGGVSSYNEQFF.

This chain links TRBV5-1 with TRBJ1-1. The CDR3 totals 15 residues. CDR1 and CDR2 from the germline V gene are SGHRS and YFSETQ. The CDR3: CASSLSSAANTEAFF.

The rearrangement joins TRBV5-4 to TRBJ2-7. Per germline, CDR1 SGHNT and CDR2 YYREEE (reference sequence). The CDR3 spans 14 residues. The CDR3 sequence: CASSQQPDNYEQYF.

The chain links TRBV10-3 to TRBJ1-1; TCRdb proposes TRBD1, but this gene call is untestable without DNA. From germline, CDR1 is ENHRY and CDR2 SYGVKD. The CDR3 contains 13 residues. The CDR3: CAKKQDPNTEAFF.

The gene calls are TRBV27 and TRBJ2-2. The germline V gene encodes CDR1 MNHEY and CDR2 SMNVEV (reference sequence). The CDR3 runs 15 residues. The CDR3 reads CASSLADANTGELFF.

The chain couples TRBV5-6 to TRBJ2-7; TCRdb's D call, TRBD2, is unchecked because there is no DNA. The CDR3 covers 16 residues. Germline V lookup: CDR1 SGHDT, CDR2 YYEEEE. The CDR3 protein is CASSAPGLVITYEQYF.

The CDR3 region is CASSVSGADQPQHF. The chain employs TRBV9 and TRBJ1-5; TCRdb designates TRBD1, a call that cannot be tested without DNA. The CDR3 is 14 residues long. Germline V gives CDR1 SGDLS, CDR2 YYNGEE.